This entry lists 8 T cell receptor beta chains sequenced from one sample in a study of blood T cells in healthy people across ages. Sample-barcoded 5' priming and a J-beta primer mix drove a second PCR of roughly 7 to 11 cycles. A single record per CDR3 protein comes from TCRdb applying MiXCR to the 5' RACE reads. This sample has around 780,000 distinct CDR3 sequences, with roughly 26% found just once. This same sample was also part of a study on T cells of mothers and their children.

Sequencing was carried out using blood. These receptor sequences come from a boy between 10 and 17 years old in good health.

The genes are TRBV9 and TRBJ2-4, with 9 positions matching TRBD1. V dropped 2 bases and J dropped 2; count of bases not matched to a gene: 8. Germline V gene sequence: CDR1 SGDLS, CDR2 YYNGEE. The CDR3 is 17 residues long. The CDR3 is CASSVGTGTFSKNIQYF. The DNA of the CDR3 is TGTGCCAGCAGCGTCGGGACAGGGACATTTTCCAAAAACATTCAGTACTTC.

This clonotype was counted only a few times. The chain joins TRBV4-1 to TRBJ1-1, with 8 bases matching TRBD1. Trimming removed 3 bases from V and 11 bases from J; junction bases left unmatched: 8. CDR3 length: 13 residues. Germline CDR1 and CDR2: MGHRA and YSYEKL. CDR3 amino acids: CASSHGQGARAFF. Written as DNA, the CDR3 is TGCGCCAGCAGCCATGGCCAGGGGGCGCGGGCTTTCTTT.

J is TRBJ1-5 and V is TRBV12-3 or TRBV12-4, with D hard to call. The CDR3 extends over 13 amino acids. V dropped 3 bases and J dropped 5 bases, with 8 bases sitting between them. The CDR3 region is CASSFARDQPQHF. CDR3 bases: TGTGCCAGCAGTTTTGCGAGAGATCAGCCCCAGCATTTT.

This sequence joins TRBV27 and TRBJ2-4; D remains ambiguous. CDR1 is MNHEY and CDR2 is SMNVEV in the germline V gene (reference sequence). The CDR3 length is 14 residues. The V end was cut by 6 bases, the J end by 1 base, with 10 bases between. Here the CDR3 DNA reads TGTGCCAGCAGAGGGTTCAGGGCCAAAAACATTCAGTACTTC. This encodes CASRGFRAKNIQYF.

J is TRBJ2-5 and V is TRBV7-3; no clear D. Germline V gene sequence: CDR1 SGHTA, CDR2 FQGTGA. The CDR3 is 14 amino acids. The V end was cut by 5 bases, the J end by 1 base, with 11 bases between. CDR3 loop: CASSALGSQETQYF. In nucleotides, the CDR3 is TGTGCCAGCAGCGCCCTCGGGTCCCAAGAGACCCAGTACTTC.

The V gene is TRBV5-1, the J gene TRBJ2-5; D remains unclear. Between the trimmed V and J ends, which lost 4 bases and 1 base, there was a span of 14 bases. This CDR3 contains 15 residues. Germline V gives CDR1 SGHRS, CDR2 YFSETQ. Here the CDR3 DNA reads TGCGCCAGCAGCGCGGCCCGCTGGGCCCAAGAGACCCAGTACTTC. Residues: CASSAARWAQETQYF.

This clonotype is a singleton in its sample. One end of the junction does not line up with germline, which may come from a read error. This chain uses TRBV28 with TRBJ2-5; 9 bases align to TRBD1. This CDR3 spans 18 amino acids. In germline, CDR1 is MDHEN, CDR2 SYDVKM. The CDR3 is CASSLEARTGVLEETRYF. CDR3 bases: TGTGCCAGCAGTTTAGAGGCGCGGACAGGGGTCTTAGAAGAGACCCGGTACTTC.

CDR3 protein: CASSSGLAGTYNEQFF. The CDR3 coding sequence is TGTGCCAGCAGCTCGGGACTAGCGGGGACCTACAATGAGCAGTTCTTC. The genes are TRBV7-8 and TRBJ2-1; 13 nucleotides line up with TRBD2. Germline V gene lookup returns CDR1 SGHVS and CDR2 FQNEAQ. Trimming removed 4 bases from V and 2 bases from J; junction bases left unmatched: 2. This CDR3 spans 16 amino acids.